One sample yielded the 20 T cell receptor beta chains listed below, sequenced in a study of TIL therapy for anti-PD-1-resistant metastatic lung cancer. Time point here: pre-treatment sample, taken before nivolumab and TIL therapy. The immunoSEQ assay was v3. Clones were read by immunoSEQ multiplex PCR, and TCRdb kept only the in-frame ones, dropping some. The data contain tens of thousands of clones, 74% of them singletons. The source material was blood, sampled at baseline. These receptors were taken from a woman aged 30 to 85 with non-small cell lung cancer.

V gene TRBV4-1 combines with J gene TRBJ1-1; 7 nucleotides agree with TRBD1. Germline-derived CDR1 and CDR2 are MGHRA and YSYEKL. V shed 4 bases, J shed 0 bases, and the junction held 2 bases outside the gene matches. There are 14 residues in the CDR3. The CDR3 region has the DNA TGCGCCAGCAGCCCAGGGGGGATGAACACTGAAGCTTTCTTT. Protein sequence: CASSPGGMNTEAFF.

The chain employs TRBV5-4 and TRBJ2-7; 9 positions agree with TRBD2. The trim removed 4 bases at V and 3 bases at J, leaving 2 bases unmatched. CDR1 is SGHNT, CDR2 YYREEE, per germline (reference sequence). This CDR3 has 13 amino acids. In nucleotides, the CDR3 is TGTGCCAGCAGCCGACTAGCGGACTACGAGCAGTACTTC. Residues: CASSRLADYEQYF.

This clone was counted a single time. The chain combines TRBV2 with TRBJ2-5; TRBD2 is a possible D gene (6 bases). With 4 bases removed from V and 4 bases from J, the gap between germline ends came to 7 bases. Per germline, CDR1 SNHLY and CDR2 FYNNEI. This CDR3 has 12 amino acids. The CDR3 coding sequence is TGTGCCAGCAGTGTGGGGGGAGAGACCCAGTACTTC. As protein: CASSVGGETQYF.

V gene TRBV6-5 combines with J gene TRBJ1-4; tentatively, D is TRBD1 (5 bases). Germline CDR1 is MNHEY and CDR2 is SVGAGI. The CDR3 extends over 14 amino acids. V lost 2 bases, J lost 3 bases, and 7 bases lay in between. The CDR3 DNA reads TGTGCCAGCAGTTACGTGGGACCTAATGAAAAACTGTTTTTT. Translated, it gives CASSYVGPNEKLFF.

This clone has just a few counts. The chain links TRBV6-6 to TRBJ2-2, with 7 positions matching TRBD2. V was pared by 0 bases and J by 7 bases, with 8 bases of the junction left unmatched. The length of the CDR3 is 16 residues. Germline V gives CDR1 MNHNY, CDR2 SVGAGI (reference sequence). CDR3 nucleotides: TGTGCCAGCAGTTACTCCGGCGGGAGATGGGGCGGGGAGCTGTTTTTT. Amino acids: CASSYSGGRWGGELFF.

The chain joins TRBV7-6 to TRBJ2-3, with D uncertain. With 5 bases removed from V and 2 bases from J, the gap between germline ends came to 17 bases. This CDR3 spans 16 amino acids. Germline CDR1 is SGHVS and CDR2 is FNYEAQ. CDR3 sequence: CASSQIVIGNTDTQYF. CDR3 nucleotides: TGTGCCAGCAGCCAAATCGTCATAGGGAACACAGATACGCAGTATTTT.

This chain uses TRBV15 with TRBJ2-3, with 13 positions matching TRBD2. CDR1 and CDR2 from the germline V gene are LNHNV and YYDKDF (reference sequence). Unmatched junction bases numbered 2, after V lost 2 bases and J lost 9 bases. CDR3 length: 14 amino acids. CDR3 region: CATSRKLAGGTQYF. CDR3 in DNA: TGTGCCACCAGCAGAAAACTAGCGGGAGGGACGCAGTATTTT.

The chain uses TRBV28 and TRBJ1-5; tentatively, D is TRBD1 (6 bases). Germline CDR1 and CDR2: MDHEN and SYDVKM. Trimming stripped 5 bases from V and 1 base from J, with 12 bases between. The CDR3 is 15 amino acids. CDR3 protein: CASSPSGGSNQPQHF. CDR3 coding DNA: TGTGCCAGCAGTCCCTCGGGGGGCAGCAATCAGCCCCAGCATTTT.

This clone was detected only a few times. The V gene is TRBV5-1, the J gene TRBJ1-1, with 11 bases matching TRBD1. V was clipped by 5 bases and J by 1 base; unmatched bases: 10. The germline V gene has CDR1 SGHRS and CDR2 YFSETQ. The CDR3 is 17 residues long. In DNA form, the CDR3 reads TGCGCCAGCAGGGTCCGGGGGACAGGGGGTGGGAACACTGAAGCTTTCTTT. This encodes CASRVRGTGGGNTEAFF.

This chain uses TRBV5-6 with TRBJ1-1; D not certain. CDR3 size: 15 residues. V lost 1 base, J lost 3 bases, and 13 bases lay in between. Germline V lookup: CDR1 SGHDT, CDR2 YYEEEE. CDR3 DNA: TGTGCCAGCAGCTTGCTGAGTAAGGTAGACACTGAAGCTTTCTTT. This sequence encodes CASSLLSKVDTEAFF.

Remarks on this clone: Sequence at one end of the junction differs from germline and may be a read error. The chain carries TRBV6-1 and TRBJ1-4; no clear D. CDR3 length: 15 amino acids. The V gene's germline CDR1 is MNHNS and CDR2 SASEGT. The CDR3 is CASSEVSSTNEKLFF. CDR3 nucleotide sequence: TGTGCCAGCAGCGAAGTGTCTTCAACTAATGAAAAACTGTTTTTT.

V is TRBV14 and J is TRBJ2-7, with D possibly being TRBD1 or TRBD2 (5 bases each). The CDR3 contains 17 residues. Trimming shortened V by 11 bases and J by 3 bases, and 29 bases separated the two germline ends. CDR1 and CDR2 (germline): SGHDN, FVKESK. The CDR3 nucleotides are TGTGCCTATCCCTCCGTCTACACCGGGACCAGGGACTACGAGCAGTACTTC. This gives the protein CAYPSVYTGTRDYEQYF.

This clone was detected only once. This chain joins TRBV6-5 and TRBJ2-1; D remains ambiguous. The V gene lost 0 bases and the J gene lost 8 bases, with 11 bases spanning the gap. From germline, CDR1 is MNHEY and CDR2 SVGAGI. The CDR3 runs to 14 residues. The CDR3 loop is CASSYSERVDEQFF. DNA for the CDR3: TGTGCCAGCAGTTACTCAGAACGGGTGGATGAGCAGTTCTTC.

This rearrangement joins TRBV2 to TRBJ2-1; 10 nucleotides align to TRBD2. The V and J ends lost 6 bases and 3 bases, in that order; junction bases with no gene match: 5. This CDR3 spans 15 amino acids. The germline gives CDR1 SNHLY, CDR2 FYNNEI. CDR3 loop: CASRTGTSDYNEQFF. CDR3 nucleotide sequence: TGTGCCAGCAGGACCGGGACTAGCGACTACAATGAGCAGTTCTTC.

The J gene is TRBJ2-3, the V gene TRBV19, with 9 bases that match TRBD2. CDR3 size: 16 residues. V lost 6 bases to trimming and J lost 4 bases; unmatched junction nucleotides: 11. Germline V CDR1 and CDR2: LNHDA, SQIVND (reference sequence). DNA for the CDR3: TGTGCCAGTAGCCGCATAGCGGGAGATATCTCAGATACGCAGTATTTT. Its protein product is CASSRIAGDISDTQYF.

This chain links TRBV7-7 with TRBJ1-1; no clear D gene. Looked up from germline, CDR1 is SSHAT and CDR2 is FNYEAQ (reference sequence). The ends were cut back, 5 bases at V and 2 bases at J, with 15 bases in the middle. The CDR3 runs to 15 residues. The CDR3 DNA reads TGTGCCAGCAGCAATATTCCCTCAAAAAACACTGAAGCTTTCTTT. This codes for CASSNIPSKNTEAFF.

This clone was observed a few times. CDR3 nucleotides: TGTGCCAGTACCCACGGGGGGCTAGAGCCCCAGCATTTT. Translation: CASTHGGLEPQHF. The gene calls are TRBV19 and TRBJ1-5, with D perhaps TRBD1 (6 bases). V shed 7 bases and J shed 8 bases, with 15 bases lying between them. The CDR3 has 13 amino acids. Germline V gene data show CDR1 as LNHDA and CDR2 as SQIVND (reference sequence).

This sequence joins TRBV6-1 and TRBJ2-1; no clear D. CDR1 is MNHNS and CDR2 is SASEGT in the germline V gene. There are 11 residues in the CDR3. Trimming shortened V by 7 bases and J by 3 bases, and 4 bases separated the two germline ends. The CDR3 DNA reads as TGTGCCAGCACGGTCTACAATGAGCAGTTCTTC. Its translation is CASTVYNEQFF.

The V and J genes are TRBV15 and TRBJ2-3, with a tentative D call TRBD1 (5 bases). In germline, CDR1 is LNHNV, CDR2 YYDKDF (reference sequence). The V end was cut by 5 bases, the J end by 5 bases, with 17 bases between. The CDR3 runs 15 residues. This CDR3 reads CATSGDRARGDTQYF. The CDR3 nucleotides are TGTGCCACCAGCGGGGATCGGGCAAGGGGAGATACGCAGTATTTT.

V gene TRBV2 combines with J gene TRBJ2-2, with a weak D call TRBD2 (5 bases). Germline lookup yields CDR1 SNHLY and CDR2 FYNNEI. CDR3 size: 14 residues. The germline V and J ends were trimmed by 9 bases and 4 bases, with 15 bases remaining between them. The CDR3 sequence is CASSTLASTGELFF. The CDR3 DNA follows: TGTGCCAGTTCCACTCTAGCTAGCACCGGGGAGCTGTTTTTT.